Presented here are 28 T cell receptor beta chains from one specimen sequenced in a study of T cell responses to AZD1222 COVID-19 vaccine. Measured with immunoSEQ multiplex PCR; TCRdb has only the in-frame clones, and not every one. Of approximately 130,000 clones detected, 93% appear once; the ten largest clones hold under 3.5%. This sample comprised peripheral blood, obtained on day 0 of AZD1222 vaccination. The receptors were sampled from an adult in good health.

V and J are TRBV28 and TRBJ2-7, with TRBD2 as a possible D gene (5 bases). The CDR3 loop spans 14 amino acids. V gave up 6 bases and J gave up 0 bases, with 12 bases separating them. From germline, CDR1 is MDHEN and CDR2 SYDVKM. The CDR3 here is CASSLLGDSYEQYF. In DNA, the CDR3 is TGTGCCAGCAGCTTGCTCGGGGACTCCTACGAGCAGTACTTC.

V gene TRBV18 combines with J gene TRBJ1-1; D might be TRBD1 (5 bases). Germline values: CDR1 KGHSH, CDR2 LQKENI. The V gene lost 6 bases and the J gene lost 8 bases, with 16 bases spanning the gap. This CDR3 spans 13 amino acids. CDR3 sequence: CASSTGLPGEAFF. CDR3 sequence (DNA): TGTGCCAGCTCTACGGGACTCCCCGGGGAAGCTTTCTTT.

The V and J genes are TRBV10-3 and TRBJ2-3; a weak D match, TRBD2 (6 bases). This CDR3 region has 13 residues. Germline CDR1 reads ENHRY; CDR2 reads SYGVKD. V shed 7 bases and J shed 2 bases, with 10 bases lying between them. CDR3 in amino acids: CAINGGITDTQYF. The CDR3 DNA is TGTGCCATCAATGGGGGGATCACAGATACGCAGTATTTT.

This chain links TRBV10-3 with TRBJ2-3; the match to TRBD2 covers 7 bases. The germline V gene encodes CDR1 ENHRY and CDR2 SYGVKD. V shed 10 bases and J 4 bases; nucleotides not matched to a gene: 8. The CDR3 totals 13 residues. CDR3: CASTSLAADTQYF. DNA for the CDR3: TGTGCCAGCACTAGCCTAGCGGCAGATACGCAGTATTTT.

This chain uses TRBV7-2 with TRBJ2-3; no clear D gene. CDR1 is SGHTA, CDR2 FQGNSA, per germline. The ends were cut back, 3 bases at V and 2 bases at J, with 3 bases in the middle. The CDR3 totals 12 residues. CDR3 bases: TGTGCCAGCAGCTTCGACACAGATACGCAGTATTTT. Its translation: CASSFDTDTQYF.

This chain joins TRBV3-1 (or the pseudogene TRBV3-2) and TRBJ1-2; D remains unclear. Trimming pared 0 bases from V and 8 bases from J, leaving 13 bases between. This CDR3 has 14 residues. Germline CDR1 and CDR2: LGHDT and YNNKEL (reference sequence). Written as DNA, the CDR3 is TGTGCCAGCAGCCAAGAAAGTACGGACGGCGGCTACACCTTC. Its protein product is CASSQESTDGGYTF.

The V call is TRBV5-1, the J call TRBJ2-7; perhaps TRBD2 as D (6 bases). In germline, CDR1 is SGHRS, CDR2 YFSETQ. Trimming cost V 2 bases and J 6 bases, with 12 bases left between them. This CDR3 region has 13 residues. CDR3 bases: TGCGCCAGCAGCTTATCCCCCGGGAGCGAGCAGTACTTC. This gives the protein CASSLSPGSEQYF.

In the case of this clone: This sample also contains other DNA sequences that code for the same CDR3. DNA of the CDR3: TGTGCCAGCAGTTCCCGGACAGGGGGCTACGAGCAGTACTTC. Translating it yields CASSSRTGGYEQYF. This sequence joins TRBV9 and TRBJ2-7; 10 nucleotides align to TRBD1. This CDR3 has 14 residues. The trim removed 5 bases at V and 3 bases at J, leaving 5 bases unmatched. Germline CDR1 reads SGDLS; CDR2 reads YYNGEE.

V is TRBV24-1 and J is TRBJ1-5, with a tentative D call TRBD1 (6 bases). The CDR3 is 13 residues long. CDR1 KGHDR and CDR2 SFDVKD come from the germline V gene. V was clipped by 5 bases and J by 5 bases, with 9 bases between them. The CDR3 here is CATSGQGYQPQHF. The CDR3 nucleotides are TGTGCCACCAGTGGTCAGGGGTATCAGCCCCAGCATTTT.

The rearrangement joins TRBV7-3 to TRBJ2-5, with D tentatively TRBD1 (6 bases). Germline CDR1 is SGHTA and CDR2 is FQGTGA. Trimming shortened V by 5 bases and J by 5 bases, and 12 bases separated the two germline ends. This CDR3 is 13 amino acids long. The CDR3 DNA reads as TGTGCCAGCAGCCCCCTGGGGGCGGAGACCCAGTACTTC. This encodes CASSPLGAETQYF. Supplemented by reference TRBV7-3 and TRBJ2-5, the full variable domain reads GAGVSQTPSNKVTEKGKYVELRCDPISGHTALYWYRQSLGQGPEFLIYFQGTGAADDSGLPNDRFFAVRPEGSVSTLKIQRTERGDSAVYLCASSPLGAETQYFGPGTRLLVL.

This chain's CDR3 is CASSVQPTSYNSPLHF. The CDR3 coding sequence is TGTGCCAGCAGCGTTCAGCCTACCTCCTATAATTCACCCCTCCACTTT. The chain couples TRBV9 to TRBJ1-6; D is uncertain. Germline CDR1 SGDLS, CDR2 YYNGEE. The germline V and J ends were trimmed by 2 bases and 0 bases, with 9 bases remaining between them. This CDR3 has 16 residues.

This clone showed up just a few times. The chain has TRBV6-6 and TRBJ1-2, with 9 bases aligning to TRBD1. Per germline, CDR1 MNHNY and CDR2 SVGAGI (reference sequence). The CDR3 loop spans 14 amino acids. J lost 6 bases, V lost 3 bases, and 5 bases had no gene match. The CDR3 nucleotides are TGTGCCAGCAGTTATGGGGGACAGGGCGATGGCTACACCTTC. This encodes CASSYGGQGDGYTF.

The chain links TRBV27 to TRBJ1-1, with a tentative D call TRBD1 (6 bases). Trimming pared 7 bases from V and 1 base from J, leaving 10 bases between. This CDR3 has 13 amino acids. The germline gives CDR1 MNHEY, CDR2 SMNVEV (reference sequence). The CDR3 protein is CASIGQPNTEAFF. CDR3 sequence (DNA): TGTGCCAGCATCGGACAGCCGAACACTGAAGCTTTCTTT.

This chain joins TRBV12-3 or TRBV12-4 and TRBJ2-5; possibly TRBD2 for D (5 bases). V lost 3 bases to trimming and J lost 1 base, with 6 bases between them. The CDR3 sequence is 13 residues long. In DNA form, the CDR3 reads TGTGCCAGCAGTTTCCGGGGCCAAGAGACCCAGTACTTC. Protein: CASSFRGQETQYF.

J is TRBJ1-2 and V is TRBV28, with D possibly TRBD1 on 5 matching bases. CDR3 length: 13 amino acids. The ends were cut back, 5 bases at V and 6 bases at J, with 13 bases in the middle. CDR1 MDHEN and CDR2 SYDVKM come from the germline V gene. The CDR3 DNA follows: TGTGCCAGCAGTCTGGACACGTATGATGGCTACACCTTC. Its translation: CASSLDTYDGYTF.

This clone was found once. This rearrangement joins TRBV6-5 to TRBJ1-5; D may be TRBD1 (6 bases). The V and J ends lost 0 bases and 7 bases respectively, with 13 bases between them. CDR1 and CDR2 from the germline V gene are MNHEY and SVGAGI. The CDR3 totals 15 residues. The CDR3 region has the DNA TGTGCCAGCAGTTACTCCTCAACAGGGATCCAGCCCCAGCATTTT. Protein sequence: CASSYSSTGIQPQHF.

The V gene is TRBV18, the J gene TRBJ1-2, with 10 bases lining up with TRBD1. The V and J ends lost 4 bases and 8 bases, in that order; junction bases with no gene match: 7. This CDR3 comprises 14 residues. Germline lookup yields CDR1 KGHSH and CDR2 LQKENI. CDR3 residues: CASSLGTGAGGYTF. CDR3 coding DNA: TGTGCCAGCTCACTTGGGACAGGGGCCGGGGGCTACACCTTC. The full variable domain, completed using reference TRBV18 and TRBJ1-2, is NAGVMQNPRHLVRRRGQEARLRCSPMKGHSHVYWYRQLPEEGLKFMVYLQKENIIDESGMPKERFSAEFPKEGPSILRIQQVVRGDSAAYFCASSLGTGAGGYTFGSGTRLTVV.

V gene TRBV9 combines with J gene TRBJ2-7; a possible D gene is TRBD1 (6 bases). V lost 4 bases and J lost 2, with 13 bases in between. CDR1 is SGDLS and CDR2 is YYNGEE in the germline V gene. This CDR3 comprises 14 residues. CDR3 nucleotides: TGTGCCAGCAGCCTAGGGGGAGCCACCTACGAGCAGTACTTC. Translating gives CASSLGGATYEQYF.

The rearrangement uses TRBV7-9 and TRBJ1-2; 7 positions agree with TRBD1. The J segment lost 6 bases and the V segment lost 5 bases, leaving 12 bases of the junction unmatched. The CDR3 loop spans 15 amino acids. CDR1 is SEHNR and CDR2 is FQNEAQ in the germline V gene (reference sequence). The CDR3 sequence: CASSLGGSGTDGYTF. The CDR3 nucleotides read TGTGCCAGCAGCCTAGGGGGCTCGGGGACGGATGGCTACACCTTC.

The chain recombines TRBV28 with TRBJ1-5; D gene unclear. Germline CDR1 reads MDHEN; CDR2 reads SYDVKM. V lost 8 bases, J lost 3 bases, and 14 bases lay in between. CDR3 length equals 14 residues. The CDR3 loop is CASHETLPNQPQHF. The DNA of the CDR3 is TGTGCCAGCCATGAAACTCTCCCCAATCAGCCCCAGCATTTT.

V is TRBV19 and J is TRBJ2-3; D is perhaps TRBD2 (5 bases). Trimming cost V 7 bases and J 2 bases, with 16 bases left between them. The CDR3 consists of 15 residues. In germline, CDR1 is LNHDA, CDR2 SQIVND (reference sequence). The CDR3 is CASTPSLSHTDTQYF. DNA for the CDR3: TGTGCCAGTACCCCTAGCCTCAGCCACACAGATACGCAGTATTTT.

The chain combines TRBV18 with TRBJ1-1, with TRBD1 as a possible D gene (6 bases). V shed 5 bases and J shed 2 bases, with 12 bases lying between them. The CDR3 length is 14 residues. Germline values: CDR1 KGHSH, CDR2 LQKENI. The CDR3 loop is CASSATDSNTEAFF. The CDR3 nucleotides read TGTGCCAGCTCAGCCACGGACAGTAACACTGAAGCTTTCTTT.

This chain connects TRBV7-9 to TRBJ2-2, with 7 positions matching TRBD2. The germline CDR1 and CDR2 sequences are SEHNR and FQNEAQ (reference sequence). V lost 2 bases and J lost 5; bases outside the gene matches: 17. The CDR3 spans 19 residues. CDR3 nucleotide sequence: TGTGCCAGCAGCTTAAGGACGCGGGAGCAGGGTATTTTGACCGGGGAGCTGTTTTTT. It specifies CASSLRTREQGILTGELFF.

The V call is TRBV10-2, the J call TRBJ1-2; tentatively, D is TRBD1 (5 bases). V was pared by 6 bases and J by 7 bases, with 21 bases between. This CDR3 comprises 15 residues. CDR1 is WSHSY and CDR2 is SAAADI in the germline V gene. For the CDR3, the DNA is TGCGCCAGCAGACCCTCTGGAGGGGCGGCTTCTGGCTACACCTTC. Amino acids: CASRPSGGAASGYTF.

The V call is TRBV5-5, the J call TRBJ1-2; D is perhaps TRBD1 (6 bases). CDR3 length: 16 amino acids. Germline V gives CDR1 SGHKS, CDR2 YYEKEE (reference sequence). Trimming removed 4 bases from V and 6 bases from J, with 22 bases in between. In DNA form, the CDR3 reads TGTGCCAGCAGCCCGAGGGGGACCCAGTCTTGGGATGGCTACACCTTC. Translation: CASSPRGTQSWDGYTF.

The rearrangement uses TRBV6-5 and TRBJ1-6; D is undetermined. Germline CDR1 is MNHEY and CDR2 is SVGAGI. This CDR3 has 15 residues. Trimming pared 8 bases from V and 3 bases from J, leaving 14 bases between. CDR3 in DNA: TGTGCCAGCGCAGGAATGATCCACTATAATTCACCCCTCCACTTT. Protein sequence: CASAGMIHYNSPLHF.

The rearrangement joins TRBV6-4 to TRBJ1-5; 9 bases line up with TRBD1. CDR3 length: 15 residues. After removal of 6 bases from V and 4 bases from J, the junction contained 7 bases not matched to a gene. Germline lookup yields CDR1 MRHNA and CDR2 SNTAGT. The CDR3 DNA follows: TGTGCCAGCAGCGCCGGGACAGGGACAAATCAGCCCCAGCATTTT. It encodes CASSAGTGTNQPQHF.

The J gene is TRBJ1-6, the V gene TRBV18, with D unclear. V lost 2 bases to trimming and J lost 5 bases, with 10 bases between them. The CDR3 length is 15 residues. Germline V lookup: CDR1 KGHSH, CDR2 LQKENI. In DNA form, the CDR3 reads TGTGCCAGCTCACCATCAGTATTACATAATTCACCCCTCCACTTT. Encoded protein: CASSPSVLHNSPLHF.